This is a list of T cell receptor beta chains from one sample in a study of post-analysis software for immune sequencing data. Using its own MiXCR run on the PCR reads, TCRdb lists one record per CDR3 protein. The data contain roughly 650,000 distinct CDR3 sequences, 59% of them singletons. Sequencing was carried out using blood. Receptors originate from a girl between 2 and 10 years old with multiple sclerosis. Both conserved end residues are part of each CDR3. The D gene is left open where the match is weak. Clone size appears in some rows only: once, few, many, or a class for an expanded clone.

>TRBV15|TRBD2|NA|TRBJ2-7
CATSRDRGFGTSNEQYF
TGTGCCACCAGCAGAGATCGGGGCTTCGGGACTAGCAATGAGCAGTACTTC
>TRBV6-6|TRBD1|NA|TRBJ2-5
CASSRPTGQGLGTQYF
TGTGCCAGCAGCCGCCCCACGGGACAGGGTTTAGGGACCCAGTACTTC
>TRBV5-5|NA|NA|TRBJ2-3
CASRPGPWGTDTQYF
TGTGCCAGCAGACCGGGACCGTGGGGGACAGATACGCAGTATTTT
>TRBV2|NA|NA|TRBJ2-2
CAVSGLTGELFF
TGTGCCGTATCAGGCCTAACCGGGGAGCTGTTTTTT
>TRBV11-2|TRBD1|NA|TRBJ1-5
CASSLAGGVSQPQHF
TGTGCCAGCAGCTTAGCAGGGGGCGTTTCGCAGCCCCAGCATTTT
>TRBV29-1|TRBD2|NA|TRBJ2-1
CSVDSLAAEQFF
TGCAGCGTTGATTCGCTAGCGGCTGAGCAGTTCTTC
>TRBV11-1|NA|NA|TRBJ2-3
CASSKGTASTDTQYF
TGTGCCAGCAGCAAAGGGACGGCTAGCACAGATACGCAGTATTTT
>TRBV27|NA|NA|TRBJ2-1
CASSLTGSAYNEQFF
TGTGCCAGCAGTTTGACAGGCAGCGCCTACAATGAGCAGTTCTTC
>TRBV7-2|NA|NA|TRBJ2-5
CASSASRREETQYF
TGCGCCAGCAGCGCGTCGAGGCGGGAAGAGACCCAGTACTTC
>TRBV6-1|NA|NA|TRBJ1-2
CASRGPGYTF
TGTGCCAGCAGGGGGCCAGGCTACACCTTC
>TRBV7-2|NA|NA|TRBJ2-7
CASSLGRGTYEQYF
TGTGCCAGCAGCTTAGGACGGGGGACCTACGAGCAGTACTTC
>TRBV6-5|TRBD2|many|TRBJ2-1
CASSYEASGGYNEQFF
TGTGCCAGCAGTTACGAGGCTAGCGGGGGATACAATGAGCAGTTCTTC
>TRBV5-1|TRBD2|few|TRBJ2-7
CASSLTSGKDSYEQYF
TGCGCCAGCAGCTTGACTAGCGGGAAAGACTCCTACGAGCAGTACTTC
>TRBV27|NA|NA|TRBJ1-5
CASRPQGSTRPQHF
TGTGCCAGCAGACCTCAGGGAAGCACTAGACCCCAGCATTTT
>TRBV29-1|TRBD2|few|TRBJ2-1
CSGDSGRAINEQFF
TGCAGCGGGGATAGCGGGAGGGCCATAAATGAGCAGTTCTTC
>TRBV10-2|TRBD1|NA|TRBJ2-1
CASSESKGARQFF
TGCGCCAGCAGTGAGTCGAAGGGGGCGCGGCAGTTCTTC
>TRBV10-2|TRBD2|NA|TRBJ2-1
CASSGGLAGNEQFF
TGCGCCAGCAGTGGGGGACTAGCGGGCAATGAGCAGTTCTTC
>TRBV11-2|NA|once|TRBJ2-5
CASSLAGLWETQYF
TGTGCCAGCAGCTTAGCAGGGTTGTGGGAGACCCAGTACTTC
>TRBV10-3|NA|few|TRBJ2-5
CAISGGRIQETQYF
TGTGCCATCAGTGGGGGCAGAATACAAGAGACCCAGTACTTC
>TRBV12-3/TRBV12-4|TRBD1|many|TRBJ1-2
CASSPGTAYGYTF
TGTGCCAGCAGCCCCGGGACAGCCTATGGCTACACCTTC
>TRBV11-2|NA|NA|TRBJ2-3
CASTLYTDTQYF
TGTGCCAGCACCCTCTATACAGATACGCAGTATTTT
>TRBV5-1|NA|NA|TRBJ2-7
CASSFTSTYEQYF
TGCGCCAGCAGCTTTACCTCTACCTACGAGCAGTACTTC
>TRBV12-3/TRBV12-4|TRBD1|NA|TRBJ1-4
CASSRNTGAGGEKLFF
TGTGCCAGCAGCAGGAACACAGGGGCCGGGGGTGAAAAACTGTTTTTT
>TRBV12-3/TRBV12-4|NA|NA|TRBJ2-1
CASRGGGIEQFF
TGTGCCAGCAGAGGAGGGGGTATTGAGCAGTTCTTC
>TRBV10-3|NA|NA|TRBJ1-2
CAIRPHITQGLGGYTF
TGTGCCATCAGGCCCCATATAACCCAGGGTCTTGGTGGCTACACCTTC
>TRBV12-3/TRBV12-4|TRBD2|NA|TRBJ2-1
CASSPEGLAVLSSYNEQFF
TGTGCCAGCAGTCCCGAGGGACTAGCGGTCTTGAGCTCCTACAATGAGCAGTTCTTC
>TRBV9|TRBD2|NA|TRBJ2-1
CASTAGGFGYEHFF
TGTGCCAGCACAGCGGGAGGTTTTGGGTATGAGCACTTCTTC
>TRBV15|TRBD1|NA|TRBJ1-6
CATSRDAGTGVSPLHF
TGTGCCACCAGCAGAGATGCCGGGACAGGGGTCTCACCCCTCCACTTT
>TRBV28|TRBD2|NA|TRBJ2-1
CASSRYLAGVQNEQFF
TGTGCCAGCAGTCGATACCTAGCGGGAGTGCAAAATGAGCAGTTCTTC
>TRBV24-1|TRBD2|NA|TRBJ2-3
CATSDPAGAITDTQYF
TGTGCCACCAGTGATCCAGCGGGGGCCATCACAGATACGCAGTATTTT
>TRBV29-1|NA|NA|TRBJ2-3
CSVGGADTQYF
TGCAGCGTTGGAGGGGCAGATACGCAGTATTTT
>TRBV20-1|NA|NA|TRBJ2-3
CSASPTGATDTQYF
TGCAGTGCTAGTCCTACGGGAGCCACAGATACGCAGTATTTT
>TRBV4-3|TRBD1|few|TRBJ2-1
CASSQATGGLDEQFF
TGCGCCAGCAGCCAAGCGACAGGGGGCCTGGATGAGCAGTTCTTC
>TRBV7-2|NA|NA|TRBJ2-3
CASSSEITWTDTQYF
TGTGCCAGCAGCTCGGAAATTACATGGACAGATACGCAGTATTTT
>TRBV20-1|NA|few|TRBJ2-1
CSARDVMTTNEQFF
TGCAGTGCTAGAGATGTTATGACAACTAATGAGCAGTTCTTC
>TRBV20-1|NA|NA|TRBJ1-2
CSARGQTHRAAGYTF
TGCAGTGCTAGAGGTCAGACCCACAGGGCGGCTGGCTACACCTTC
>TRBV7-6|NA|NA|TRBJ2-1
CASSFSTGSEQFF
TGTGCCAGCAGCTTCTCCACTGGGTCAGAGCAGTTCTTC